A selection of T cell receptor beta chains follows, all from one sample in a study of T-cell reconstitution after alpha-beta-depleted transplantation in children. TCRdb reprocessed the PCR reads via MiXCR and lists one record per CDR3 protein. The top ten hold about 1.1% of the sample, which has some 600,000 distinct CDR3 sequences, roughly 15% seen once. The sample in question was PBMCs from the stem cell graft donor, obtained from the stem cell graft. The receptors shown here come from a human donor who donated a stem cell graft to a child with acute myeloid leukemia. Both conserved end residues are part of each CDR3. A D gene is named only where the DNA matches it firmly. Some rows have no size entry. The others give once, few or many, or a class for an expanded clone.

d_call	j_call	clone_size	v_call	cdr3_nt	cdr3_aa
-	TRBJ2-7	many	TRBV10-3	TGTGCCATCAGTGCCGGAGGAGGGATATACGAGCAGTACTTC	CAISAGGGIYEQYF
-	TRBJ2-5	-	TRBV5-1	TGCGCCAGCAGCCCTGACCCAAGGCAAGAGACCCAGTACTTC	CASSPDPRQETQYF
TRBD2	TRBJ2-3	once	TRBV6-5	TGTGCCAGCAGTTACACGGACCCCAGCGGGGGCCCGTTTACGCAGTATTTT	CASSYTDPSGGPFTQYF
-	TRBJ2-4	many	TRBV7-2	TGTGCCAGCAGCTTAGGAGGGGGGGGAAACATTCAGTACTTC	CASSLGGGGNIQYF
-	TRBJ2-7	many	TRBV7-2	TGTGCCAGCAGTACAGGGGGGGGGTCCGAGCAGTACTTC	CASSTGGGSEQYF
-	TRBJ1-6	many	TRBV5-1	TGCGCCAGCAGCTTACGACAGGATAATTCACCCCTCCACTTT	CASSLRQDNSPLHF
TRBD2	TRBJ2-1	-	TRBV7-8	TGTGCCAGCAGCCGAGACCTAGCGGACCCCTACAATGAGCAGTTCTTC	CASSRDLADPYNEQFF
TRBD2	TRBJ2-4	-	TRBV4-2	TGTGCCAGCAGCCAGATAAACCCGGGGGGACAAAACATTCAGTACTTC	CASSQINPGGQNIQYF
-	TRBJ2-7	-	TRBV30	TGTGCCTGGAGTGTACACACAAACCTCTACGAGCAGTACTTC	CAWSVHTNLYEQYF
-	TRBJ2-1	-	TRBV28	TGTGCCAGCAGTTTATTGGACGCCTACAATGAGCAGTTCTTC	CASSLLDAYNEQFF
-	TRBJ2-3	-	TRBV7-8	TGTGCCAGCAGCTTAGATCCGATACAGACGCAGTATTTT	CASSLDPIQTQYF
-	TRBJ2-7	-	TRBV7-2	TGTGCCAGCAGCCCCTACGGCCGAAACGAGCAGTACTTC	CASSPYGRNEQYF
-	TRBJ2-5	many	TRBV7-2	TGTGCCAGCAGCTCCTCGACTGTACAAGAGACCCAGTACTTC	CASSSSTVQETQYF
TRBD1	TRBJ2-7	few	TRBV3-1	TGTGCCAGCGGGGACAGAACCCTACACTACGAGCAGTACTTC	CASGDRTLHYEQYF
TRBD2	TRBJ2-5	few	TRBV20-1	TGCAGTGCTAGAGCAGCCCGGGGACTAGCGGGGGATGAAATATTGAGGACCCAGTACTTC	CSARAARGLAGDEILRTQYF
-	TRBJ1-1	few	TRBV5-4	TGTGCCAGCAGCTTCGACCGGATCGCCAACACTGAAGCTTTCTTT	CASSFDRIANTEAFF
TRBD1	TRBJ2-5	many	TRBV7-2	TGTGCCAGCAGCGGGACAGGGGGCAATGAAGAGACCCAGTACTTC	CASSGTGGNEETQYF
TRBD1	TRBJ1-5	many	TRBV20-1	TGCAGTGCTCTGACGGACAGGGAGGATCAGCCCCAGCATTTT	CSALTDREDQPQHF
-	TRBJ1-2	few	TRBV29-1	TGCAGCACCCGGGACACCTCTAACTATGGCTACACCTTC	CSTRDTSNYGYTF
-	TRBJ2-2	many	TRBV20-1	TGCAGTGCCGGACGCTCGAACACCGGGGAGCTGTTTTTT	CSAGRSNTGELFF
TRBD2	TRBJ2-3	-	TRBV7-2	TGTGCCAGCAGCTTTAGCGGGGGAACTTTCACAGATACGCAGTATTTT	CASSFSGGTFTDTQYF
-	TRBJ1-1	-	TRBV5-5	TGTGCCAGCAGCTCCAGTCAACTTCTGAACACTGAAGCTTTCTTT	CASSSSQLLNTEAFF
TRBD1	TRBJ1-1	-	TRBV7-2	TGTGCCAGCAGTGGGACAGGGGGAGCTGGGATCGCTTTCTTT	CASSGTGGAGIAFF
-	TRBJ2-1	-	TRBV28	TGTGCCAGCAGGCCAGGAGGAGACAATGAGCAGTTCTTC	CASRPGGDNEQFF
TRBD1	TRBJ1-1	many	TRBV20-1	TGCAGTGCTCGACAGGGTTTGGGCACTGAAGCTTTCTTT	CSARQGLGTEAFF
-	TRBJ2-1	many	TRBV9	TGTGCCAGCAGCGTAGGCGGGGGCACCTCCCGGAATGAGCAGTTCTTC	CASSVGGGTSRNEQFF
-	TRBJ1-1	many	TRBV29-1	TGCAGCGTTCGGGCCGCGAACACTGAAGCTTTCTTT	CSVRAANTEAFF
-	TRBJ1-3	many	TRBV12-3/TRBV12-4	TGTGCCAGCAGTTTAGGGGACCTTGGAAACACCATATATTTT	CASSLGDLGNTIYF
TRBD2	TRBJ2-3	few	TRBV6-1	TGTGCCACGACCCCTAGCGGGGGAATAGATACGCAGTATTTT	CATTPSGGIDTQYF
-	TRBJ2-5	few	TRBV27	TGTGCCAGCAGTCCGAGGGACCCCGTCCAGGAGACCCAGTACTTC	CASSPRDPVQETQYF
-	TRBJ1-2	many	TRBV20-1	TGCAGTGCTAGAGATATGGCTCGCTCACTTCATGGCTACACCTTC	CSARDMARSLHGYTF
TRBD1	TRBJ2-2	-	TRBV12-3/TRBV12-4	TGTGCCAGCAGTAGTTTATGGACAGGGAACACCGGGGAGCTGTTTTTT	CASSSLWTGNTGELFF
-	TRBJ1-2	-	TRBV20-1	TGCAGTGCCTGGTCCGGGGGTAACTATGGCTACACCTTC	CSAWSGGNYGYTF
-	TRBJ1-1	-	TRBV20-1	TGCAGTGCTAGAGATATCGGGATCTCGGCGGGACTGACTGAAGCTTTCTTT	CSARDIGISAGLTEAFF
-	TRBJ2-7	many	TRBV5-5	TGTGCCAGCAGTGAGGTCTTAGATTACGAGCAGTACTTC	CASSEVLDYEQYF
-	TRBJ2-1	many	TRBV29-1	TGCAGCGTCCCCGTAAGCGGTAGGCAGGGCAATGAGCAGTTCTTC	CSVPVSGRQGNEQFF
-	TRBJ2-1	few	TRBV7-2	TGTGCCAGCAGCTCAGAGACAGGCCACCCTGAGTTCTTC	CASSSETGHPEFF
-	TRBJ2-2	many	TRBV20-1	TGCAGTGCTAGGGGTTCTAGCCGCACCGGGGAGCTGTTTTTT	CSARGSSRTGELFF
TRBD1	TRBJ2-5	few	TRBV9	TGTGCCAGCAGCGGTACAGGGGCAGGGGAGACCCAGTACTTC	CASSGTGAGETQYF
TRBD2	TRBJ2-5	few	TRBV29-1	TGCAGCGTTGTCCCTGGACTAGCGAGTAACCAAGAGACCCAGTACTTC	CSVVPGLASNQETQYF
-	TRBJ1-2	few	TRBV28	TGTGCCAGCAGCTTCGGGCCCCTTGGCTACACCTTC	CASSFGPLGYTF
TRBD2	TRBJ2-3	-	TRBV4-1	TGCGCCAGCAGCCAAGATCTAGCGGGGGCCCTCTGGGGGACAGATACGCAGTATTTT	CASSQDLAGALWGTDTQYF
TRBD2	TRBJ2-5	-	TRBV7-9	TGTGCCAGCAGCTGGGGGGGTAGAGATGACCAGTACTTC	CASSWGGRDDQYF
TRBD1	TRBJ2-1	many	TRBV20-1	TGCAGTGCTTATAAGATGGACAGGGATTTCAATGAGCAGTTCTTC	CSAYKMDRDFNEQFF
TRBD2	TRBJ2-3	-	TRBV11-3	TGTGCCAGCAGTTTGGACGACGGGACTACCACAGATACGCAGTATTTT	CASSLDDGTTTDTQYF
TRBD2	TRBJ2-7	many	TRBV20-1	TGCAGTGCTAGTCCCCCTAGCGGGCCCTCCTACGAGCAGTACTTC	CSASPPSGPSYEQYF
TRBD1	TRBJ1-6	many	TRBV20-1	TGCAGTGCTAACAGACGACAGGGCTGGAATTCACCCCTCCACTTT	CSANRRQGWNSPLHF